These 27 T cell receptor beta chains were sequenced from one sample in a study of T-cell reconstitution after alpha-beta-depleted transplantation in children. Preparation of the TCRbeta library involved a method that used unique molecular identifiers. One entry per CDR3 protein, called by TCRdb with MiXCR from the PCR reads. The sample comprises 130,000 to 150,000 distinct CDR3 sequences, around 8.8% of which are singletons, and roughly 20% rests with the top ten. Sequencing was performed on PBMCs, mostly from graft donor cells, taken 180 days after TCRalphabeta/CD19-depleted stem cell transplant. The receptor source for this set is a female patient between 2 and 15 years old who had a stem cell transplant for congenital amegakaryocytic thrombocytopenia, so the T cells may come from the graft donor.

This chain joins TRBV7-2 and TRBJ2-6; 9 bases fit TRBD2. V lost 1 base, J lost 2 bases, and 3 bases stayed unmatched. The CDR3 length is 17 residues. Germline V gives CDR1 SGHTA, CDR2 FQGNSA. CDR3 nucleotide sequence: TGTGCCAGCAGCTTAGGGGTAGCGGGAGCTGGGGCCAACGTCCTGACTTTC. Its translation is CASSLGVAGAGANVLTF. Looking up the rest from reference TRBV7-2 and TRBJ2-6 gives the full variable domain: GAGVSQSPSNKVTEKGKDVELRCDPISGHTALYWYRQSLGQGLEFLIYFQGNSAPDKSGLPSDRFSAERTGGSVSTLTIQRTQQEDSAVYLCASSLGVAGAGANVLTFGAGSRLTVL.

This clonotype was counted at least ten times. The gene calls are TRBV20-1 and TRBJ2-7; 8 bases are a match to TRBD2. The V gene end was trimmed by 3 bases and the J gene end by 1 base; junction bases not matched to a gene: 5. The germline V gene has CDR1 DFQATT and CDR2 SNEGSKA (reference sequence). The CDR3 length is 14 residues. CDR3 loop: CSASYSGKSYEQYF. For the CDR3, the DNA is TGCAGTGCTAGTTATAGCGGGAAGTCCTACGAGCAGTACTTC.

This clonotype was seen at least ten times. The gene calls are TRBV20-1 and TRBJ2-5, with 9 bases aligning to TRBD1. Germline CDR1 is DFQATT and CDR2 is SNEGSKA (reference sequence). V was clipped by 5 bases and J by 5 bases; unmatched bases: 9. CDR3 length equals 14 residues. CDR3 bases: TGCAGTGCTTCCGGGACAGGGTATTGGGAGACCCAGTACTTC. Encoded protein: CSASGTGYWETQYF.

The chain employs TRBV29-1 and TRBJ1-5, with D maybe TRBD1 (6 bases). The CDR3 has 13 amino acids. Germline V gene lookup returns CDR1 SQVTM and CDR2 ANQGSEA. The CDR3 region is CTDSTGYRQPQHF. The CDR3 region has the DNA TGCACCGACAGTACAGGGTACCGGCAGCCCCAGCATTTT.

This clonotype was detected only a few times. The chain recombines TRBV24-1 with TRBJ2-3; D gene uncertain. The CDR3 is made up of 13 amino acids. Trimming took 5 bases from V and 3 from J, leaving 8 bases between them. Germline CDR1 KGHDR, CDR2 SFDVKD. The CDR3 nucleotides read TGTGCCACCAGTGGGTTGGGTACAGATACGCAGTATTTT. This encodes CATSGLGTDTQYF.

This clonotype was counted at least ten times. The junction and the germline gene differ at one end; a read error may be behind it. CDR3 sequence reads: CASSLGYNEQFF. In DNA, the CDR3 is TGCGCCAGCAGCTTGGGATACAATGAGCAGTTCTTC. This chain links TRBV12-3 or TRBV12-4 with TRBJ2-1; D unresolved. The length of the CDR3 is 12 residues.

As regards this clonotype: A much larger clone differs from this one at a single base, so this may be a read error. The rearrangement uses TRBV2 and TRBJ2-7, with D tentatively TRBD1 (5 bases). In germline, CDR1 is SNHLY, CDR2 FYNNEI. Between the trimmed V and J ends, which lost 6 bases and 4 bases, there was a span of 13 bases. There are 13 residues in the CDR3. This CDR3 is CASRSTVAYEQYF. The CDR3 nucleotides read TGTGCCAGCAGGTCGACAGTGGCGTACGAGCAGTACTTC.

The sample holds a few counts of this clonotype. The chain carries TRBV20-1 and TRBJ2-1; D is ambiguous. The CDR3 loop spans 11 amino acids. V shed 2 bases and J shed 6 bases, with 5 bases lying between them. Germline assignment: CDR1 DFQATT and CDR2 SNEGSKA (reference sequence). The CDR3 DNA follows: TGCAGTGCTAGACAGATCAATGAGCAGTTCTTC. This encodes CSARQINEQFF.

This clonotype has a count of ten or more. CDR3 bases: TGTGCCAGTGGTCAAAGCGGGGGAACAGATACGCAGTATTTT. It is translated as CASGQSGGTDTQYF. This chain joins TRBV6-1 and TRBJ2-3; 8 nucleotides align to TRBD2. Germline V gene sequence: CDR1 MNHNS, CDR2 SASEGT. Losses at the gene ends were 9 bases for V and 3 bases for J; bases not matched to a gene: 8. CDR3 size: 14 residues.

The chain carries TRBV12-3 or TRBV12-4 and TRBJ2-1; D remains ambiguous. The ends were cut back, 3 bases at V and 4 bases at J, with 13 bases in the middle. CDR3 length: 15 amino acids. CDR3 in DNA: TGTGCCAGCAGTTTGGAGCGTAGAATATACAATGAGCAGTTCTTC. Encoded protein: CASSLERRIYNEQFF.

This clonotype appeared many times. The rearrangement uses TRBV28 and TRBJ1-4; D is undetermined. Trimming removed 7 bases from V and 7 bases from J, with 13 bases in between. This CDR3 contains 13 residues. Germline CDR1 reads MDHEN; CDR2 reads SYDVKM. The CDR3 spells CASKESGSEKLFF. The CDR3, as DNA: TGTGCCAGCAAAGAATCAGGAAGTGAAAAACTGTTTTTT.

The chain uses TRBV7-2 and TRBJ2-7, with 9 bases aligning to TRBD1. The CDR3 contains 13 residues. Per germline, CDR1 SGHTA and CDR2 FQGNSA. The J segment lost 9 bases and the V segment lost 5 bases, leaving 8 bases of the junction unmatched. The CDR3 is CASSPGQGQGQYF. The CDR3 region has the DNA TGTGCCAGCAGCCCCGGACAGGGGCAGGGGCAGTACTTC.

The chain has TRBV6-2 or TRBV6-3 and TRBJ2-6; D gene ambiguous. This CDR3 spans 17 amino acids. Trimming left V 6 bases short and J 3 bases short, with 18 bases between. Germline V gives CDR1 MNHEY, CDR2 SVGEGT. CDR3 protein: CASRRSRVWNGANVLTF. The CDR3 coding sequence is TGTGCCAGCAGGCGCTCAAGGGTTTGGAATGGGGCCAACGTCCTGACTTTC.

Ten or more counts support this clonotype. This chain links TRBV28 with TRBJ1-4, with a tentative D call TRBD1 (6 bases). Trimming shortened V by 1 base and J by 7 bases, and 19 bases separated the two germline ends. Germline V CDR1 and CDR2: MDHEN, SYDVKM. The CDR3 sequence is 17 residues long. The CDR3 reads CASSLFSRGVNSEKLFF. The CDR3 bases are TGTGCCAGCAGTTTATTTAGTAGGGGGGTAAACAGTGAAAAACTGTTTTTT.

The rearrangement joins TRBV6-1 to TRBJ1-2; 8 nucleotides match TRBD1. The CDR3 is 13 amino acids. V shed 5 bases, J shed 8 bases, and the junction held 7 bases outside the gene matches. CDR1 and CDR2 from the germline V gene are MNHNS and SASEGT. DNA for the CDR3: TGTGCCAGCAGTCGGACAGGGTCGGGAGGCTACACCTTC. Encoded protein: CASSRTGSGGYTF.

This clonotype was detected ten times or more. V usage is TRBV5-6 and J usage is TRBJ1-6; 9 nucleotides align to TRBD1. The CDR3 is made up of 14 amino acids. The junction had 4 bases not matched to a gene; V was cut back by 3 bases and J by 9 bases. In germline, CDR1 is SGHDT, CDR2 YYEEEE. For the CDR3, the DNA is TGTGCCAGCAGCTCCGACAGGGGGATTTCACCCCTCCACTTT. Protein sequence: CASSSDRGISPLHF.

This clonotype was seen repeatedly, ten times or more. The chain recombines TRBV6-5 with TRBJ2-7; 9 bases line up with TRBD1. V shed 2 bases, J shed 4 bases, and the junction held 6 bases outside the gene matches. Germline CDR1 is MNHEY and CDR2 is SVGAGI. CDR3 length: 15 amino acids. Here the CDR3 reads CASSYGLGQGYEQYF. CDR3 nucleotide sequence: TGTGCCAGCAGTTACGGGCTTGGACAGGGGTACGAGCAGTACTTC.

This clonotype appeared a few times. The rearrangement joins TRBV5-6 to TRBJ2-3; 10 nucleotides align to TRBD2. Germline V gene lookup returns CDR1 SGHDT and CDR2 YYEEEE. Trimming took 4 bases from V and 6 from J; bases not matched to a gene: 5. The CDR3 is 14 residues long. Written as DNA, the CDR3 is TGTGCCAGCAGCCCGACTAGCGGGTCGGATACGCAGTATTTT. Translated: CASSPTSGSDTQYF.

This clonotype was observed at least ten times. This rearrangement joins TRBV5-1 to TRBJ2-5; D uncertain. Trimming removed 4 bases from V and 3 bases from J, with 10 bases in between. This CDR3 is built from 13 residues. The germline gives CDR1 SGHRS, CDR2 YFSETQ. The CDR3, as DNA: TGCGCCAGCAGCGCAGCTAGGAAAGAGACCCAGTACTTC. Translation gives CASSAARKETQYF.

This clonotype was picked up a small number of times. This chain links TRBV20-1 with TRBJ2-7, with D perhaps given as TRBD1 or TRBD2 (5 bases each). Germline V gives CDR1 DFQATT, CDR2 SNEGSKA (reference sequence). This CDR3 is built from 14 residues. The ends were cut back, 6 bases at V and 0 bases at J, with 15 bases in the middle. The CDR3 here is CSASRDPYSYEQYF. The CDR3, as DNA: TGCAGTGCGAGCCGGGACCCCTACTCCTACGAGCAGTACTTC.

This clonotype was observed at least ten times. The J gene is TRBJ2-7, the V gene TRBV29-1, with a tentative D call TRBD2 (5 bases). Germline values: CDR1 SQVTM, CDR2 ANQGSEA. The length of the CDR3 is 12 residues. Trimming removed 5 bases from V and 0 bases from J, with 8 bases in between. The CDR3 protein is CSVQEASYEQYF. The CDR3 coding sequence is TGCAGCGTTCAGGAGGCCTCCTACGAGCAGTACTTC.

This clonotype has a handful of counts. The genes are TRBV7-9 and TRBJ2-2, with TRBD2 matching 7 bases. The CDR3 length is 17 residues. From germline, CDR1 is SEHNR and CDR2 FQNEAQ (reference sequence). The V and J ends lost 2 bases and 2 bases, in that order; junction bases with no gene match: 8. CDR3 sequence (DNA): TGTGCCAGCAGCTTATTATCGGCGGGGGATAACACCGGGGAGCTGTTTTTT. Encoded protein: CASSLLSAGDNTGELFF.

In this sample, this clonotype turned up a few times. V usage is TRBV28 and J usage is TRBJ1-5; 7 bases line up with TRBD1. Germline V CDR1 and CDR2: MDHEN, SYDVKM. The CDR3 is made up of 15 amino acids. Trimming cost V 8 bases and J 7 bases; bases outside gene matches: 14. The CDR3 is CASHWADRAGQPQHF. The CDR3, as DNA: TGTGCCAGCCATTGGGCCGACAGGGCAGGCCAGCCCCAGCATTTT. The full variable domain, completed using reference TRBV28 and TRBJ1-5, is DVKVTQSSRYLVKRTGEKVFLECVQDMDHENMFWYRQDPGLGLRLIYFSYDVKMKEKGDIPEGYSVSREKKERFSLILESASTNQTSMYLCASHWADRAGQPQHFGDGTRLSIL.

This clonotype was seen a handful of times. The V and J genes are TRBV28 and TRBJ1-6; no clear D. CDR3 length equals 12 residues. Germline CDR1 is MDHEN and CDR2 is SYDVKM. V gave up 6 bases and J gave up 7 bases, with 7 bases separating them. CDR3 protein: CASSTLNSPLHF. The DNA for the CDR3 is TGTGCCAGCAGCACTCTAAATTCACCCCTCCACTTT.

This clonotype was detected ten times or more. The chain has TRBV7-6 and TRBJ2-7, with 7 bases matching TRBD1. V lost 5 bases, J lost 4 bases, and 8 bases stayed unmatched. The CDR3 consists of 14 residues. Germline CDR1 reads SGHVS; CDR2 reads FNYEAQ. The CDR3 reads CASSPLQGPYEQYF. CDR3 coding DNA: TGTGCCAGCAGCCCACTACAGGGGCCGTACGAGCAGTACTTC. The complete variable domain, with remaining parts taken from reference TRBV7-6 and TRBJ2-7, reads GAGVSQSPRYKVTKRGQDVALRCDPISGHVSLYWYRQALGQGPEFLTYFNYEAQQDKSGLPNDRFSAERPEGSISTLTIQRTEQRDSAMYRCASSPLQGPYEQYFGPGTRLTVT.

The CDR3 coding sequence is TGTGCCAGCAGCCAAGGACAGGGCGAAGGCAATGAGCAGTTCTTC. The encoded protein is CASSQGQGEGNEQFF. V is TRBV4-2 and J is TRBJ2-1; 7 bases line up with TRBD1. The CDR3 spans 15 residues. Germline V gene sequence: CDR1 LGHNA, CDR2 YNFKEQ. V dropped 1 base and J dropped 6; count of bases not matched to a gene: 6.

The table lists this clonotype with many counts. The J gene is TRBJ2-1, the V gene TRBV6-2 or TRBV6-3; D might be TRBD2 (6 bases). The length of the CDR3 is 16 residues. The V gene lost 6 bases and the J gene lost 0 bases, with 15 bases spanning the gap. Per germline, CDR1 MNHEY and CDR2 SVGEGT. The CDR3: CASSPWRGYSYNEQFF. CDR3 sequence (DNA): TGTGCCAGCAGCCCTTGGCGGGGATACTCCTACAATGAGCAGTTCTTC.